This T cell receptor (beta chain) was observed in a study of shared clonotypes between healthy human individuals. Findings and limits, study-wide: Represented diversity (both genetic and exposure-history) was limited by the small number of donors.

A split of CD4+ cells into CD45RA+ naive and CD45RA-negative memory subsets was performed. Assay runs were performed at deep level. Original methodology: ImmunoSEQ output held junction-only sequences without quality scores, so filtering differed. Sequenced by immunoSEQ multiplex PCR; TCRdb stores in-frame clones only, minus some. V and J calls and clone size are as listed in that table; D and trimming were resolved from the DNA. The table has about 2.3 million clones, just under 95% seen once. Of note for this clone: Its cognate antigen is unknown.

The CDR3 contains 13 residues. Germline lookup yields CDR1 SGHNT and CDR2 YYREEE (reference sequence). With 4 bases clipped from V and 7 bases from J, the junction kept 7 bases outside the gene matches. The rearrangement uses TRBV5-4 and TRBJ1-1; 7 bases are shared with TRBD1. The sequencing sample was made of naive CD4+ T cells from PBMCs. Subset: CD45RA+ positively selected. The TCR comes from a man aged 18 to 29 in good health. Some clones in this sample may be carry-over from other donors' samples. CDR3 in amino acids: CASSKRQGGEAFF. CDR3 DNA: TGTGCCAGCAGCAAGAGACAGGGAGGTGAAGCTTTCTTT. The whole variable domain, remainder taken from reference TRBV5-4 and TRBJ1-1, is ETGVTQSPTHLIKTRGQQVTLRCSSQSGHNTVSWYQQALGQGPQFIFQYYREEENGRGNFPPRFSGLQFPNYSSELNVNALELDDSALYLCASSKRQGGEAFFGQGTRLTVV.